This TCR beta chain derives from a study of T cell repertoires in cytomegalovirus infection. Study as a whole: Evidence of both CMV infection and a matching HLA type came from public TCR beta signatures. Study-wide findings and caveats: People with CMV and the relevant HLA were identified by cumulative public TCR beta family frequency. Dominant in the ex vivo response were TCR beta clonotypes restricted by HLA-C and specific for CMV.

Using its own MiXCR run on the reads, TCRdb lists one record per CDR3 protein. The data hold about 530,000 distinct CDR3 sequences, with about 25% observed a single time. This CDR3 is 16 amino acids long. CDR1 is SGHNT, CDR2 YYREEE, per germline (reference sequence). Germline trimming cut 7 bases from V and 6 bases from J; bases unmatched to any gene: 16. Remarks on this clonotype: The antigen remains undetermined.

Sequencing was carried out using PBMCs. The receptor was derived from a human donor in good health (CMV status not recorded). Some clones in this sample may be carry-over from other donors' samples. This rearrangement joins TRBV5-4 to TRBJ2-1; 7 nucleotides line up with TRBD2. The CDR3: CASRQVTSLVGNEQFF. CDR3 DNA sequence: TGTGCCAGCCGCCAAGTGACTAGCCTCGTCGGCAATGAGCAGTTCTTC.